The 19 T cell receptor beta chains below were found in one sample sequenced in a study of blood T cell repertoires in COVID-19. Data came from immunoSEQ multiplex PCR; TCRdb stores just in-frame clones and leaves some out. Of a few hundred thousand clones listed, roughly 92% are singletons. Sequencing was done on a sample of PBMCs or T cells enriched from blood (not recorded which). These receptors were obtained from a woman in her thirties or forties who had been exposed to COVID-19.

The V gene is TRBV25-1, the J gene TRBJ1-4; TRBD1 might be the D (5 bases). Trimming pared 6 bases from V and 7 bases from J, leaving 15 bases between. The CDR3 sequence is 14 residues long. Germline CDR1 reads MGHDK; CDR2 reads SYGVNS. The CDR3 bases are TGTGCCAGCAGCCCCAGGGCGTACGGTGAAAAACTGTTTTTT. Protein sequence: CASSPRAYGEKLFF. The full variable domain, rest sourced from reference TRBV25-1 and TRBJ1-4, is EADIYQTPRYLVIGTGKKITLECSQTMGHDKMYWYQQDPGMELHLIHYSYGVNSTEKGDLSSESTVSRIRTEHFPLTLESARPSHTSQYLCASSPRAYGEKLFFGSGTQLSVL.

The gene calls are TRBV27 and TRBJ1-1; 9 nucleotides agree with TRBD1. This CDR3 comprises 15 residues. The germline V gene encodes CDR1 MNHEY and CDR2 SMNVEV (reference sequence). V was pared by 6 bases and J by 4 bases, with 9 bases of the junction left unmatched. CDR3 nucleotide sequence: TGTGCCAGCAGCGCCGGACAGGGGAGAACCACTGAAGCTTTCTTT. Translating it yields CASSAGQGRTTEAFF.

The V gene is TRBV3-1 (or the pseudogene TRBV3-2), the J gene TRBJ1-6, with 7 bases identical to TRBD1. CDR3 length equals 14 residues. The germline gives CDR1 LGHDT, CDR2 YNNKEL (reference sequence). Trimming cost V 4 bases and J 10 bases; bases outside gene matches: 7. Here the CDR3 reads CASSPGQVGSPLHF. DNA of the CDR3: TGTGCCAGCAGCCCTGGACAGGTTGGATCACCCCTCCACTTT.

The table lists this clone with a few counts. The chain combines TRBV28 with TRBJ2-7, with TRBD1 as a possible D gene (6 bases). CDR1 MDHEN and CDR2 SYDVKM come from the germline V gene. Trimming pared 2 bases from V and 2 bases from J, leaving 10 bases between. The CDR3 contains 14 residues. CDR3 bases: TGTGCCAGCAGTTTAACAGGGAACCCCTACGAGCAGTACTTC. Translating gives CASSLTGNPYEQYF. The full variable domain, completed using reference TRBV28 and TRBJ2-7, is DVKVTQSSRYLVKRTGEKVFLECVQDMDHENMFWYRQDPGLGLRLIYFSYDVKMKEKGDIPEGYSVSREKKERFSLILESASTNQTSMYLCASSLTGNPYEQYFGPGTRLTVT.

CDR3 DNA: TGCGCCAGCCAATCCACGAGGGGGCTAGGAGAGACCCAGTACTTC. The encoded protein is CASQSTRGLGETQYF. V gene TRBV5-1 combines with J gene TRBJ2-5; TRBD1 matches 7 bases. With V trimmed by 7 bases and J by 4 bases, 13 bases remained unmatched. CDR1 and CDR2 from the germline V gene are SGHRS and YFSETQ. This CDR3 has 15 residues.

The chain is built from TRBV6-2 or TRBV6-3 and TRBJ2-3; TRBD1 matches at 10 bases. The CDR3 is 17 residues long. Germline V CDR1 and CDR2: MNHEY, SVGEGT. V lost 0 bases, J lost 2 bases, and 5 bases stayed unmatched. The DNA of the CDR3 is TGTGCCAGCAGTTACTCGGACAGGGGGGGAGCCACAGATACGCAGTATTTT. Amino acid sequence: CASSYSDRGGATDTQYF.

This chain connects TRBV6-6 to TRBJ2-5; D unclear. Trimming cost V 1 base and J 5 bases, with 8 bases left between them. The V gene's germline CDR1 is MNHNY and CDR2 SVGAGI (reference sequence). The CDR3 runs 13 residues. As DNA, the CDR3 is TGTGCCAGCAGTTACTTGGAACAGGAGACCCAGTACTTC. This sequence encodes CASSYLEQETQYF.

V usage is TRBV21-1 and J usage is TRBJ1-6. TRBV21-1 is shown as a pseudogene. The CDR3 contains 19 residues. The DNA for the CDR3 is TGTGCCAGCAGGCGGAGGGAGACAGACCCCGAGTCTTCTAATTCACCCCTCCACTTT. Its protein product is CASRRRETDPESSNSPLHF.

The chain has TRBV19 and TRBJ1-2; 7 bases map to TRBD1. CDR1 is LNHDA and CDR2 is SQIVND in the germline V gene (reference sequence). The CDR3 length is 11 residues. V was clipped by 7 bases and J by 7 bases; unmatched bases: 3. The CDR3 loop is CASINRGGYTF. In DNA form, the CDR3 reads TGTGCCAGTATCAACAGGGGTGGCTACACCTTC.

This chain joins TRBV25-1 and TRBJ1-2, with 10 bases fitting TRBD1. Losses at the gene ends were 6 bases for V and 6 bases for J; bases not matched to a gene: 4. CDR1 is MGHDK and CDR2 is SYGVNS in the germline V gene. This CDR3 has 13 amino acids. In DNA, the CDR3 is TGTGCCAGCAGCTTCGGGACAGGGGATGGCTACACCTTC. This gives the protein CASSFGTGDGYTF.

About this clone itself: This sample includes further DNA sequences coding for the same CDR3. The chain combines TRBV15 with TRBJ1-5; possible D gene TRBD1, 5 bases. The CDR3 is 13 residues long. Germline CDR1 and CDR2: LNHNV and YYDKDF (reference sequence). Trimming took off 8 bases at V and 0 bases at J, with 8 bases between the two ends. The CDR3 region has the DNA TGTGCCACCGGTGGGGCTAGCAATCAGCCCCAGCATTTT. The encoded protein is CATGGASNQPQHF.

The chain employs TRBV30 and TRBJ1-6; D is perhaps TRBD1 (6 bases). This CDR3 comprises 13 residues. Deletions cut 3 bases from V and 5 bases from J, with 8 bases between. The germline V gene encodes CDR1 GTSNPN and CDR2 SVGIG (reference sequence). The CDR3 is CAWSKGDNSPLHF. The CDR3 DNA sequence: TGTGCCTGGAGCAAGGGGGATAATTCACCCCTCCACTTT.

The chain links TRBV7-2 to TRBJ1-6; D remains unclear. Germline CDR1 SGHTA, CDR2 FQGNSA. The CDR3 sequence is 15 residues long. Trimming cost V 1 base and J 9 bases, with 13 bases left between them. CDR3 coding DNA: TGTGCCAGCAGCTTAGTACGGCAGGCCGGTTCACCCCTCCACTTT. Protein sequence: CASSLVRQAGSPLHF. The full variable domain, its missing parts supplied by reference TRBV7-2 and TRBJ1-6, is GAGVSQSPSNKVTEKGKDVELRCDPISGHTALYWYRQSLGQGLEFLIYFQGNSAPDKSGLPSDRFSAERTGGSVSTLTIQRTQQEDSAVYLCASSLVRQAGSPLHFGNGTRLTVT.

This chain connects TRBV18 to TRBJ1-1; perhaps TRBD1 as D (5 bases). The CDR3 runs 13 residues. V was cut by 5 bases and J by 2 bases, with 9 bases left in between. CDR1 and CDR2 (germline): KGHSH, LQKENI. CDR3 nucleotides: TGTGCCAGCTCAGACGGACAAAACACTGAAGCTTTCTTT. Residues: CASSDGQNTEAFF.

The V and J genes are TRBV5-1 and TRBJ2-1, with D unresolved. V lost 4 bases, J lost 9 bases, and 8 bases lay in between. The CDR3 loop spans 11 amino acids. The germline CDR1 and CDR2 sequences are SGHRS and YFSETQ. In nucleotides, the CDR3 is TGCGCCAGCAGCCCCAACAGTGAGCAGTTCTTC. This gives the protein CASSPNSEQFF.

This sequence joins TRBV25-1 and TRBJ2-3; 8 positions match TRBD1. The germline V gene encodes CDR1 MGHDK and CDR2 SYGVNS. This CDR3 region has 15 residues. Trimming at V came to 6 bases and at J to 1 base, leaving 6 bases not matched to a gene. CDR3 DNA: TGTGCCAGCAGCGCCGACAGGGGAGGCACAGATACGCAGTATTTT. It codes for CASSADRGGTDTQYF.

The rearrangement links TRBV9 to TRBJ2-1; D may be TRBD2 (6 bases). The CDR3 consists of 16 residues. From germline, CDR1 is SGDLS and CDR2 YYNGEE. V lost 0 bases to trimming and J lost 3 bases, with 13 bases between them. This CDR3 reads CASSVGSGVSYNEQFF. CDR3 in DNA: TGTGCCAGCAGCGTAGGGTCGGGAGTTAGCTACAATGAGCAGTTCTTC.

V usage is TRBV11-3 and J usage is TRBJ2-5, with 9 bases fitting TRBD1. CDR1 is SGHNT, CDR2 YENEEA, per germline. V lost 1 base, J lost 3 bases, and 12 bases stayed unmatched. CDR3 length equals 18 residues. The CDR3 spells CASSLAEQGAIPEETQYF. The CDR3 DNA sequence: TGTGCCAGCAGCTTAGCCGAACAGGGGGCAATACCGGAAGAGACCCAGTACTTC.

The chain couples TRBV27 to TRBJ1-2; a weak D match, TRBD1 (6 bases). V was pared by 6 bases and J by 7 bases, with 30 bases between. The CDR3 extends over 18 amino acids. The germline V gene encodes CDR1 MNHEY and CDR2 SMNVEV (reference sequence). CDR3 DNA: TGTGCCAGCAGGCCTACAGTGGGCTCTAGGGGGGGAGGTTCTGGCTACACCTTC. The encoded protein is CASRPTVGSRGGGSGYTF.